A single sample gave rise to the 4 T cell receptor beta chains below, sequenced in a study of beta chain features in type 1 diabetes. Antigens of these TCRs are unknown. Reverse transcribing all isolated RNA meant expressed TCRB transcripts were sequenced. Sequencing was performed with immunoSEQ multiplex PCR; in TCRdb, only in-frame clones are kept and a portion is missing. There are about 170,000 clones in the sample; roughly 8% occur only once, and 0.5% lies in the top ten. Regarding the study as a whole: Across all four CD4+ subsets, people with type 1 diabetes showed modestly shorter TCRB CDR3s.

The material sequenced was central memory CD4+ T cells from blood. These receptors originate from a man aged 18 to 35 with type 1 diabetes.

This clone showed up just a few times. The J gene is TRBJ1-2, the V gene TRBV6-5; TRBD1 might be the D (6 bases). CDR1 MNHEY and CDR2 SVGAGI come from the germline V gene. The V end lost 6 bases, the J end lost 3 bases, and 17 bases lay between the germline ends. CDR3 size: 15 residues. CDR3 coding DNA: TGTGCCAGCAGCAAACCACAGGGAAGAGACTATGGCTACACCTTC. Protein product: CASSKPQGRDYGYTF.

This clone was recorded many times. V is TRBV4-1 and J is TRBJ2-3; TRBD1 might be the D (6 bases). The CDR3 contains 15 residues. Germline V gene data show CDR1 as MGHRA and CDR2 as YSYEKL. V lost 0 bases and J lost 2, with 9 bases in between. CDR3 nucleotides: TGCGCCAGCAGCCAAGATCAGGGGTTCACAGATACGCAGTATTTT. It specifies CASSQDQGFTDTQYF.

This clone was counted between two and nine times. V is TRBV7-9 and J is TRBJ2-3, with D possibly matching TRBD2 (5 bases). CDR1 and CDR2 (germline): SEHNR, FQNEAQ (reference sequence). Trimming took off 1 base at V and 13 bases at J, with 12 bases between the two ends. The CDR3 has 12 residues. The DNA of the CDR3 is TGTGCCAGCAGCTTAGAGGATGGGAGAGAGTATTTT. As protein: CASSLEDGREYF. Complete variable domain (other parts from reference TRBV7-9 and TRBJ2-3): DTGVSQNPRHKITKRGQNVTFRCDPISEHNRLYWYRQTLGQGPEFLTYFQNEAQLEKSRLLSDRFSAERPKGSFSTLEIQRTEQGDSAMYLCASSLEDGREYFGPGTRLTVL.

This clone occurred a few times. This chain connects TRBV15 to TRBJ2-5; maybe TRBD2 (5 bases). Per germline, CDR1 LNHNV and CDR2 YYDKDF (reference sequence). V was trimmed by 1 base and J by 5 bases, leaving 11 bases between them. The CDR3 covers 14 residues. DNA for the CDR3: TGTGCCACCAGCAGAGTCCCGGGAAGGGAGACCCAGTACTTC. Its translation: CATSRVPGRETQYF.